Given below is one T cell receptor beta chain in context. Its antigen is unidentified. The CDR3 runs 14 residues. The germline V and J ends were trimmed by 7 bases and 6 bases, with 19 bases remaining between them. The germline V gene encodes CDR1 LGHNA and CDR2 YNFKEQ. These data come from a study of T cells in Graves' hyperthyroidism and ophthalmopathy. Template material for amplifying TCR beta CDR3 regions consisted of RNA transcripts. The primer set for the first-round RT-PCR of the TCR CDR3 was HTBI. TCRdb itself ran the multiplex PCR reads through MiXCR, one entry per CDR3 protein. The data hold around 520,000 distinct CDR3 sequences, with roughly an eighth observed a single time. Whole-study findings and limits: Ophthalmopathy was separated from stable hyperthyroidism by a 13 V-J model.

The chain carries TRBV4-2 and TRBJ2-7, with a possible D match to TRBD2 (5 bases). Sequencing input: blood. This clonotype was obtained from a woman aged 18-29 years with Graves' hyperthyroidism. CDR3 in DNA: TGTGCCAGCACTCCTCCAGGAGGAATCGGCGAGCAGTACGTC. Translated: CASTPPGGIGEQYV.